The clone carrying this T cell receptor (beta chain) was recorded a few times. Per germline, CDR1 SGHKS and CDR2 YYEKEE (reference sequence). Trimming removed 0 bases from V and 2 bases from J, with 11 bases in between. This CDR3 spans 15 amino acids. The study defined stable Graves' hyperthyroidism as no ophthalmopathy progression within 18 months. This record belongs to a study of T cells in Graves' hyperthyroidism and ophthalmopathy. At the level of the study: Peripheral blood specimens were obtained at initial diagnosis, prior to any treatment.

Amplification of TCR beta CDR3 regions used RNA as the template. The HTBI primer set drove a first-round RT-PCR of the TCR CDR3. TCRdb processed the multiplex PCR reads anew with MiXCR; each CDR3 protein has one entry. The table has around 690,000 distinct CDR3 sequences, roughly 17% seen once. This receptor was obtained from a man aged 50-60 years with Graves' hyperthyroidism. This sequence joins TRBV5-5 and TRBJ1-2; TRBD1 is a possible D gene (5 bases). Sequencing was done on a sample of blood. CDR3 sequence (DNA): TGTGCCAGCAGCTTGGCCGGGGACGGAAACTATGGCTACACCTTC. Encoded protein: CASSLAGDGNYGYTF. The whole variable domain, filled in from reference TRBV5-5 and TRBJ1-2, reads DAGVTQSPTHLIKTRGQQVTLRCSPISGHKSVSWYQQVLGQGPQFIFQYYEKEERGRGNFPDRFSARQFPNYSSELNVNALLLGDSALYLCASSLAGDGNYGYTFGSGTRLTVV.